This T cell receptor beta chain came from a study of blood T cell repertoires in COVID-19. Study at large: Material from acute and convalescent COVID-19 was sourced from the United States, Italy and Spain.

This clone appeared a single time. Original handling: Reference gene primer amplification gave nucleated cell count estimates. TCRdb's copy holds only in-frame clones and misses some; the assay was immunoSEQ multiplex PCR. From that table come the V and J calls and clone size; the DNA was used to work out D and trimming. The sample lists 100,000 to 120,000 clones, more than 70% occurring once. The sequenced material came from peripheral blood. The sequence was collected from a woman between 45 and 60 years old with acute or convalescent COVID-19.

The CDR3 loop reads CASSENRASNQPQHF. CDR3 DNA: TGTGCCAGCAGTGAAAACAGGGCGAGCAATCAGCCCCAGCATTTT. The gene calls are TRBV2 and TRBJ1-5, with TRBD1 as a possible D gene (6 bases). Trimming took off 2 bases at V and 1 base at J, with 9 bases between the two ends. The germline CDR1 and CDR2 sequences are SNHLY and FYNNEI. This CDR3 contains 15 residues.